The rows below give T cell receptor beta chains drawn from one sample of a study of cytomegalovirus exposure and HLA in healthy donors. Using immunoSEQ multiplex PCR, the repertoire was profiled, and TCRdb retains in-frame clones only, with some absent. Its table lists approximately 110,000 clones. Source material: PBMCs. The source is a man in his fifties in good health and CMV-seronegative. Both conserved end residues are part of each CDR3. D genes are given only for firm matches.

D gene: .
V gene: TRBV27
J gene: TRBJ2-1
CDR3 DNA: TGTGCCACCTCACCAGGGACTCTTCCCTACAATGAGCAGTTCTTC
CDR3 protein: CATSPGTLPYNEQFF

D gene: .
V gene: TRBV4-3
J gene: TRBJ2-7
CDR3 DNA: TGCGCCAGCAGCCAAGTTCTGGGCGCCTACGAGCAGTACTTC
CDR3 protein: CASSQVLGAYEQYF

D gene: .
V gene: TRBV12-5
J gene: TRBJ1-1
CDR3 DNA: TGTGCTAGTGGGGGAGGGAGGAACACTGAAGCTTTCTTT
CDR3 protein: CASGGGRNTEAFF

D gene: TRBD1
V gene: TRBV27
J gene: TRBJ2-1
CDR3 DNA: TGTGCCAGCAGACCACAGGGGGTGAATGAGCAGTTCTTC
CDR3 protein: CASRPQGVNEQFF

D gene: TRBD1
V gene: TRBV30
J gene: TRBJ1-2
CDR3 DNA: TGTGCCCGCGGACAGGGAACGGATAACTATGGCTACACCTTC
CDR3 protein: CARGQGTDNYGYTF

D gene: .
V gene: TRBV29-1
J gene: TRBJ1-2
CDR3 DNA: TGCAGCGTTGAAGGGACAGATGGCTACACCTTC
CDR3 protein: CSVEGTDGYTF

D gene: TRBD1
V gene: TRBV4-3
J gene: TRBJ1-2
CDR3 DNA: TGCGCCAGCAGCCAAGATATTCCCCCGACAGGGAACTATGGCTACACCTTC
CDR3 protein: CASSQDIPPTGNYGYTF

D gene: TRBD1
V gene: TRBV19
J gene: TRBJ1-1
CDR3 DNA: TGTGCCAGTAGTAATACTTGGGACAGCTCTGAAGCTTTCTTT
CDR3 protein: CASSNTWDSSEAFF

D gene: TRBD2
V gene: TRBV29-1
J gene: TRBJ2-1
CDR3 DNA: TGCAGCGCCAAAGAGCGGACTAGCGGGAGGGGGACGGGTGAGCAGTTCTTC
CDR3 protein: CSAKERTSGRGTGEQFF

D gene: .
V gene: TRBV2
J gene: TRBJ2-1
CDR3 DNA: TGTGCCAGCAGTGTCCTCCTATCCTACAATGAGCAGTTCTTC
CDR3 protein: CASSVLLSYNEQFF

D gene: .
V gene: TRBV27
J gene: TRBJ1-1
CDR3 DNA: TGTGCCAGCAGTTCATCAGGTAGGAGGGACACTGAAGCTTTCTTT
CDR3 protein: CASSSSGRRDTEAFF

D gene: TRBD2
V gene: TRBV6-5
J gene: TRBJ2-7
CDR3 DNA: TGTGCCAGCAGTTACGGGGGGGGACTGGCCTACGAGCAGTACTTC
CDR3 protein: CASSYGGGLAYEQYF

D gene: .
V gene: TRBV7-2
J gene: TRBJ1-4
CDR3 DNA: TGTGCCAGCAGCCCGACGGGGGGGGGCTATGAAAAACTGTTTTTT
CDR3 protein: CASSPTGGGYEKLFF

D gene: TRBD1
V gene: TRBV4-1
J gene: TRBJ2-1
CDR3 DNA: TGCGCCAGCAGCGGAAAGACAGGGTCTACGAAGAATGAGCAGTTCTTC
CDR3 protein: CASSGKTGSTKNEQFF

D gene: TRBD1
V gene: TRBV6-1
J gene: TRBJ2-6
CDR3 DNA: TGTGCCAGCAGTGACGGGACAGGGGGCATAGGTGGGGCCAACGTCCTGACTTTC
CDR3 protein: CASSDGTGGIGGANVLTF

D gene: .
V gene: TRBV4-1
J gene: TRBJ1-1
CDR3 DNA: TGCGCCAGCAGCCCGGGTTACACTGAAGCTTTCTTT
CDR3 protein: CASSPGYTEAFF

D gene: TRBD1
V gene: TRBV6-5
J gene: TRBJ1-2
CDR3 DNA: TGTGCCAGCATTCGACCGGGACAGGGGATGAGCTACACCTTC
CDR3 protein: CASIRPGQGMSYTF

D gene: .
V gene: TRBV10-1
J gene: TRBJ2-4
CDR3 DNA: TGCGCCAGCACGGGATCCGAGACCAACCTAGCCAAAAACATTCAGTACTTC
CDR3 protein: CASTGSETNLAKNIQYF

D gene: TRBD1
V gene: TRBV30
J gene: TRBJ1-4
CDR3 DNA: TGTGCCTGGAGTCCGGGACAGCCTAATGAAAAACTGTTTTTT
CDR3 protein: CAWSPGQPNEKLFF

D gene: .
V gene: TRBV4-1
J gene: TRBJ2-7
CDR3 DNA: TGCGCCAGCAGCCTACTCCAGGGTACCTACGAGCAGTACTTC
CDR3 protein: CASSLLQGTYEQYF

D gene: TRBD1
V gene: TRBV7-8
J gene: TRBJ2-7
CDR3 DNA: TGTGCCAGCAGCTTAGTGGGACAGGGGGCATCCCTCGGGCAGTACTTC
CDR3 protein: CASSLVGQGASLGQYF

D gene: .
V gene: TRBV5-1
J gene: TRBJ2-2
CDR3 DNA: TGCGCCAGCAGCTTGCAGGGGATCGGGGAGCTGTTTTTT
CDR3 protein: CASSLQGIGELFF